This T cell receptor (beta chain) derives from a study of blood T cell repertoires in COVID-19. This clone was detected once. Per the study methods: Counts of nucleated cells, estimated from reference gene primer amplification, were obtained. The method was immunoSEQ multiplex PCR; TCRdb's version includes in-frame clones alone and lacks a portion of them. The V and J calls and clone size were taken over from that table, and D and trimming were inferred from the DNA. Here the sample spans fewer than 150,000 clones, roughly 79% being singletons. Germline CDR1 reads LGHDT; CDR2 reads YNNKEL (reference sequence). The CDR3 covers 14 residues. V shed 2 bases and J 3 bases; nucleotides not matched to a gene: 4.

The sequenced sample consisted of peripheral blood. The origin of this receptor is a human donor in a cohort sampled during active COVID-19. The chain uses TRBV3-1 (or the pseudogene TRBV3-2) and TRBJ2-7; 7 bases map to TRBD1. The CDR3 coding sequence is TGTGCCAGCAGCCAACGGGACAGCTACTACGAGCAGTACTTC. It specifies CASSQRDSYYEQYF.